This TCR beta chain was captured in a study of cytomegalovirus exposure and HLA in healthy donors. Whole-study results and caveats: Productive status was seen about 87% or about 30% of the time for most TCR beta V segments in an earlier analysis.

Use of 60 Vbeta and 13 Jbeta primers characterized the PCR. The repertoire was sequenced with immunoSEQ multiplex PCR; TCRdb's copy has only in-frame clones and lacks some. Of about 220,000 clones listed, around 75% are singletons. Details on this clone: No antigen is known for it. Other DNA sequences in the sample encode the same CDR3.

Trimming took off 3 bases at V and 3 bases at J, with 9 bases between the two ends. CDR1 and CDR2 from the germline V gene are SGHTA and FQGTGA. CDR3 size: 15 residues. Nominally healthy donors provided the samples, though records likely missed some immune exposures. The clonotype originates from a woman between 25 and 40 years old in good health and CMV-seronegative. The sample consisted of PBMCs. The V call is TRBV7-3, the J call TRBJ2-6, with D tentatively TRBD2 (6 bases). The CDR3 spells CASSLGGGGANVLTF. The CDR3 bases are TGTGCCAGCAGCTTGGGAGGAGGTGGGGCCAACGTCCTGACTTTC.